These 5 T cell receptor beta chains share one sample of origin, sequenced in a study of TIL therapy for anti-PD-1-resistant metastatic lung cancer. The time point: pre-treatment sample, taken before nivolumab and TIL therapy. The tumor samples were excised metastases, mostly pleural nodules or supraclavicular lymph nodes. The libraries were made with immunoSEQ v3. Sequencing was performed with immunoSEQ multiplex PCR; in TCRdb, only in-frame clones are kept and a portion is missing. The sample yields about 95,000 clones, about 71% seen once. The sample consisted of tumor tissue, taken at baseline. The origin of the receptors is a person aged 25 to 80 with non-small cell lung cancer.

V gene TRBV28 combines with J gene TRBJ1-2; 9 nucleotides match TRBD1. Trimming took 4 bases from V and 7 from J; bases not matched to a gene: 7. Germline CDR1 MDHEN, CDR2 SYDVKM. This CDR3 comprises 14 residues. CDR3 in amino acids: CASSWDREIGGYTF. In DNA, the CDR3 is TGTGCCAGCAGTTGGGACAGGGAAATCGGTGGCTACACCTTC.

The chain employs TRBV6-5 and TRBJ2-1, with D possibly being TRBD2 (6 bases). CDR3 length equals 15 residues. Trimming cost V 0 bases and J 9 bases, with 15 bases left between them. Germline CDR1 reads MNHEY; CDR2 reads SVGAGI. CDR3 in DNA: TGTGCCAGCAGTTACTCTTACGGAGGGCGGAGTGAGCAGTTCTTC. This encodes CASSYSYGGRSEQFF.

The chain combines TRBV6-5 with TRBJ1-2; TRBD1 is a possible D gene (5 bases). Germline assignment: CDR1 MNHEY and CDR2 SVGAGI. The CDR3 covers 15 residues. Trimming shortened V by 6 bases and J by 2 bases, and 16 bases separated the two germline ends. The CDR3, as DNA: TGTGCCAGCAGGCCGCCAGGGCCATCGAACTATGGCTACACCTTC. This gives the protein CASRPPGPSNYGYTF.

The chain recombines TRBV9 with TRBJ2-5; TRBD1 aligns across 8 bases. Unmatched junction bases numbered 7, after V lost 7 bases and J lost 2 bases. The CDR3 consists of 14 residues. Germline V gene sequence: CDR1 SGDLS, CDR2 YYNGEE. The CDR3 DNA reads TGTGCCAGCGGAAGGACAGGGTTGCAAGAGACCCAGTACTTC. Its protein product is CASGRTGLQETQYF.

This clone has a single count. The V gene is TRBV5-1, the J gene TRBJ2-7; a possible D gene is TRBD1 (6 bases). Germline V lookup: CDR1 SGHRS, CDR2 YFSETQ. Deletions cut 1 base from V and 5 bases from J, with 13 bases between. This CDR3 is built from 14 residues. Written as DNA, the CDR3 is TGCGCCAGCAGCTTGATACAGGGTGCGAACGAGCAGTACTTC. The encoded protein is CASSLIQGANEQYF.